The T cell receptor (beta chain) under discussion was sequenced for a study of shared clonotypes between healthy human individuals. General study points: Unshared clonotypes carried lower generation probabilities than those common to all four donors.

This clone was picked up one time. Its antigen is unknown. The study ran the assay at deep level. Sequenced by immunoSEQ multiplex PCR; TCRdb stores in-frame clones only, minus some. This table has more than 2 million clones, around 95% appearing once. Positive CCR7 selection of CD45RO-negative cells yielded the naive CD8 cells, and terminally differentiated effector memory CD45RA+ cells were excluded. This receptor was identified in a young man in good health. Some clones in this sample may be carry-over from other donors' samples. The sequenced sample consisted of naive CD8+ T cells from PBMCs.

This chain's CDR3 is CASSQGVGDYGYTF. CDR3 nucleotides: TGCGCCAGCAGCCAAGGGGTCGGGGACTATGGCTACACCTTC. This chain links TRBV4-1 with TRBJ1-2; the D is unclear. The V end lost 1 base, the J end lost 3 bases, and 9 bases lay between the germline ends. Germline CDR1 reads MGHRA; CDR2 reads YSYEKL. The CDR3 contains 14 residues.